This T cell receptor beta chain emerged from a study of T-cell reconstitution after alpha-beta-depleted transplantation in children. Using unique molecular identifiers, the investigators prepared the TCRbeta library. TCRdb redid the calling of the PCR reads with MiXCR, one entry per CDR3 protein. The sample has about a million distinct CDR3 sequences, about 29% seen once. The CDR3 length is 15 residues. The V end lost 4 bases, the J end lost 2 bases, and 13 bases lay between the germline ends. Sequencing was performed on PBMCs, mostly from graft donor cells, taken 360 days after TCRalphabeta/CD19-depleted stem cell transplant. This clonotype was obtained from a boy younger than two who had a stem cell transplant for SCID, so the T cells may come from the graft donor. The rearrangement uses TRBV12-3 or TRBV12-4 and TRBJ2-3; maybe TRBD2 (5 bases). CDR3 amino acids: CASSSSSGVTDTQYF. The DNA of the CDR3 is TGTGCCAGCAGTTCTAGCAGTGGGGTCACAGATACGCAGTATTTT.